This TCR beta chain was found in a study of cytomegalovirus exposure and HLA in healthy donors. PCR primers comprised 60 Vbeta and 13 Jbeta primers. Measured with immunoSEQ multiplex PCR; TCRdb has only the in-frame clones, and not every one. Here the sample spans more than 55,000 clones, 65% to 90% being singletons. The CDR3 sequence is 15 residues long. Germline CDR1 and CDR2: LGHNA and YSLEER. V lost 3 bases to trimming and J lost 7 bases; unmatched junction nucleotides: 7. Regarding the study as a whole: Follow-up analysis seemed to connect common viral pathogens with several of the most significant clusters identified. At a 0.05 false discovery rate, a later analysis found 15,000 to 20,000 TCR beta sequences to be associated with HLA alleles. In vitro assays verified that three CMV-associated chains recognized CMV antigens specifically. Later on, a genetic analysis was performed. It linked a missense variant in DCLRE1C with V- and J-gene trimming of TCR beta.

As to this clone: What it binds is unknown.

This TCR was sampled from a man aged 30-40 years in good health and CMV-seronegative. The specimen sequenced was PBMCs. This chain links TRBV4-3 with TRBJ1-4; TRBD1 matches at 8 bases. The CDR3 region has the DNA TGCGCCAGCAGCCACGGACAGGGAGGGAGTGAAAAACTGTTTTTT. As protein: CASSHGQGGSEKLFF.